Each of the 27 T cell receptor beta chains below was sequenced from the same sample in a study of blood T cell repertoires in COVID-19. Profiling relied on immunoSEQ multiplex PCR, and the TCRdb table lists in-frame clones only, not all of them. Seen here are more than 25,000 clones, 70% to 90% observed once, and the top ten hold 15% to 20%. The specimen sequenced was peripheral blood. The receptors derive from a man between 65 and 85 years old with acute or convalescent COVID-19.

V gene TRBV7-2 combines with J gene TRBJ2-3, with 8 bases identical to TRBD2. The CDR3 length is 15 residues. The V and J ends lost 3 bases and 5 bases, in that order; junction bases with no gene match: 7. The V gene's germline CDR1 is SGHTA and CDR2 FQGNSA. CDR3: CASSLAAGAEDTQYF. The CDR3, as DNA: TGTGCCAGCAGCTTGGCAGCGGGAGCTGAAGATACGCAGTATTTT.

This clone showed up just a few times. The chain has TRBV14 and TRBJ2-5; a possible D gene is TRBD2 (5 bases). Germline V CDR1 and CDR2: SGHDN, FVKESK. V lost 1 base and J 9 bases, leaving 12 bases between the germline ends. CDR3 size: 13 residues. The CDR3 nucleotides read TGTGCCAGCAGCCAAGTGACGGAGGAGCCCCAGTACTTC. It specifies CASSQVTEEPQYF.

The CDR3: CASSSPHRVAEAFF. The CDR3 DNA reads as TGTGCCAGCAGTTCCCCCCACAGGGTTGCTGAAGCTTTCTTT. V and J are TRBV27 and TRBJ1-1; D may be TRBD1 (6 bases). Trimming left V 4 bases short and J 6 bases short, with 15 bases between. The CDR3 is 14 residues long. Germline CDR1 and CDR2: MNHEY and SMNVEV (reference sequence).

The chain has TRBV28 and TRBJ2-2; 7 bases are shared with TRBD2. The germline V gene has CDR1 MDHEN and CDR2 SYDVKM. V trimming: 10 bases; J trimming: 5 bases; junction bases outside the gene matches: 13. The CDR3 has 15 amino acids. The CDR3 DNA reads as TGTGCCACCCAAGGCGGGAGCAGAGTTACCGGGGAGCTGTTTTTT. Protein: CATQGGSRVTGELFF.

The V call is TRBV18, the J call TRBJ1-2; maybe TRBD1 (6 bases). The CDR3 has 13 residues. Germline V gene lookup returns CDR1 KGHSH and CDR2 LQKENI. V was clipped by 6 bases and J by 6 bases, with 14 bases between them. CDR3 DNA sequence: TGTGCCAGCTCGCCGGCCAGGGGCGATGGCTACACCTTC. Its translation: CASSPARGDGYTF.

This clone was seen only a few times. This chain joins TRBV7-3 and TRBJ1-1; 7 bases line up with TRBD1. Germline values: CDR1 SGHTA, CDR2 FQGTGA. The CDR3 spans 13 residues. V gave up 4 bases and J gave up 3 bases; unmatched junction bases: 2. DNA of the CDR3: TGTGCCAGCAGCTCGCAGGGGGACACTGAAGCTTTCTTT. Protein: CASSSQGDTEAFF.

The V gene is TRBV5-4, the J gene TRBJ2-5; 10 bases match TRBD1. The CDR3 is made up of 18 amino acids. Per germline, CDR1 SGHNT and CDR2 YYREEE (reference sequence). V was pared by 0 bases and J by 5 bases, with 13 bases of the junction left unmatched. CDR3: CASSLGPGQGPQFETQYF. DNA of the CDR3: TGTGCCAGCAGCTTGGGCCCGGGACAGGGGCCCCAGTTTGAGACCCAGTACTTC.

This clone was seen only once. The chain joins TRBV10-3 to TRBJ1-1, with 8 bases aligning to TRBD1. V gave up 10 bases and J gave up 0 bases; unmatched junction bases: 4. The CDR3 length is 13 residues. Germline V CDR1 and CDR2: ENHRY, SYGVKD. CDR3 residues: CATTDRVNTEAFF. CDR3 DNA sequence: TGTGCCACAACGGACAGGGTGAACACTGAAGCTTTCTTT.

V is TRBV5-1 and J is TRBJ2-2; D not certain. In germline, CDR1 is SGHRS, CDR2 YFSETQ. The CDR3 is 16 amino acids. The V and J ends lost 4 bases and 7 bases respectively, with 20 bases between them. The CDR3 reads CASSRVSLTSGGELFF. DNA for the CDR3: TGCGCCAGCAGCCGCGTTTCCCTCACCTCTGGCGGGGAGCTGTTTTTT.

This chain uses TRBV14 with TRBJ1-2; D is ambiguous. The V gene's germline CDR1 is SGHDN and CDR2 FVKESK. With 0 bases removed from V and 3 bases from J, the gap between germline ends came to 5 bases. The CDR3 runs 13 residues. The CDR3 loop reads CASSQDVYYGYTF. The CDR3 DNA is TGTGCCAGCAGCCAAGACGTTTACTATGGCTACACCTTC.

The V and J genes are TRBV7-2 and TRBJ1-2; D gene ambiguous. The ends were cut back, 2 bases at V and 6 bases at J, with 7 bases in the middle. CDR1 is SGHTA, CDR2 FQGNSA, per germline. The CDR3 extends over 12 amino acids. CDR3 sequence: CASSLMENGYTF. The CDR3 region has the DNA TGTGCCAGCAGCTTAATGGAGAATGGCTACACCTTC.

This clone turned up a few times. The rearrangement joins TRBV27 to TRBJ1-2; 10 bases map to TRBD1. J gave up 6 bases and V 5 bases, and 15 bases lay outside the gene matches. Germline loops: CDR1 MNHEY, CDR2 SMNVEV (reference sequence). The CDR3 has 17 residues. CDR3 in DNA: TGTGCCAGCAGTCTCGACAGGGGGCGCGAAGGGGCGGATGGCTACACCTTC. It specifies CASSLDRGREGADGYTF.

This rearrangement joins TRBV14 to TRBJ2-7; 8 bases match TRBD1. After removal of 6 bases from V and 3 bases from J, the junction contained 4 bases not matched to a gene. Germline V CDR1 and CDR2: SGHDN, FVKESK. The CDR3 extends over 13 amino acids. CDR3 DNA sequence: TGTGCCAGCAGACGAACAGGGGGCTACGAGCAGTACTTC. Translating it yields CASRRTGGYEQYF.

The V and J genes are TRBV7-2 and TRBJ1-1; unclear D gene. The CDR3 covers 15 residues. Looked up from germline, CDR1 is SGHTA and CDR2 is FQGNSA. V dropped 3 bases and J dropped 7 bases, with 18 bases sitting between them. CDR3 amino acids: CASSFEDPDTSEAFF. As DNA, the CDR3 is TGTGCCAGCAGCTTCGAAGACCCCGACACCAGTGAAGCTTTCTTT.

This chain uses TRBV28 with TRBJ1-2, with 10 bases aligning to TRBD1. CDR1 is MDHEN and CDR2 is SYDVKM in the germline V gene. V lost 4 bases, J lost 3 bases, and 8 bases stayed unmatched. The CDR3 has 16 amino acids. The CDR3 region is CASSSVGTGEDYGYTF. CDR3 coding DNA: TGTGCCAGCAGTTCCGTCGGGACAGGGGAGGACTATGGCTACACCTTC.

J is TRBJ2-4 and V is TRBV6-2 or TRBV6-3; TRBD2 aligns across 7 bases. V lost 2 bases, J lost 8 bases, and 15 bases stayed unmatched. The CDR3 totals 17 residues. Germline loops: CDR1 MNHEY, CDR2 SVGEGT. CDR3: CASSYEPGGNGWDIQYF. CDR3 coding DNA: TGTGCCAGCAGTTACGAACCCGGGGGGAACGGTTGGGACATTCAGTACTTC.

CDR3 region: CAISESGGAHPGDEQFF. CDR3 DNA: TGTGCCATCAGTGAGTCGGGGGGGGCTCATCCCGGGGATGAGCAGTTCTTC. J is TRBJ2-1 and V is TRBV10-3, with D possibly TRBD2 on 7 matching bases. The CDR3 runs to 17 residues. Between the trimmed V and J ends, which lost 0 bases and 8 bases, there was a span of 20 bases. In germline, CDR1 is ENHRY, CDR2 SYGVKD.

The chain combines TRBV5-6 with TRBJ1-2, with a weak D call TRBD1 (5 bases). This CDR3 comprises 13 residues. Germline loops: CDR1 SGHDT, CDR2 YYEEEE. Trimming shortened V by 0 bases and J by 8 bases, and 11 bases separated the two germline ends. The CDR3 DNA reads TGTGCCAGCAGCTTGGAAGGGGCAGACGGCTACACCTTC. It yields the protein CASSLEGADGYTF. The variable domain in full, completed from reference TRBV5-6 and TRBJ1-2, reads DAGVTQSPTHLIKTRGQQVTLRCSPKSGHDTVSWYQQALGQGPQFIFQYYEEEERQRGNFPDRFSGHQFPNYSSELNVNALLLGDSALYLCASSLEGADGYTFGSGTRLTVV.

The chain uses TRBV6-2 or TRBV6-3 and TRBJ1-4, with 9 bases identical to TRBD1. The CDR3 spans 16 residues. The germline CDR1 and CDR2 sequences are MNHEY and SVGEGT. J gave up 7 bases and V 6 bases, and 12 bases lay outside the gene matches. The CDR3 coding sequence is TGTGCCAGCAGCCGTCCTACAGGGGGCGAGAGTGAAAAACTGTTTTTT. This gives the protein CASSRPTGGESEKLFF.

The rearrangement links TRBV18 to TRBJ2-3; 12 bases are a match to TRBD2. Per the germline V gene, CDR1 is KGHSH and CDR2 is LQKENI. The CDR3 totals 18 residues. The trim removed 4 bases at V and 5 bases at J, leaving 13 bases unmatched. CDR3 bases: TGTGCCAGCTCACGCCAACCGACTAGCGGGAGCTCAGGAGATACGCAGTATTTT. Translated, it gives CASSRQPTSGSSGDTQYF. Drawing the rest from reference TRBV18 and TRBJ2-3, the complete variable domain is NAGVMQNPRHLVRRRGQEARLRCSPMKGHSHVYWYRQLPEEGLKFMVYLQKENIIDESGMPKERFSAEFPKEGPSILRIQQVVRGDSAAYFCASSRQPTSGSSGDTQYFGPGTRLTVL.

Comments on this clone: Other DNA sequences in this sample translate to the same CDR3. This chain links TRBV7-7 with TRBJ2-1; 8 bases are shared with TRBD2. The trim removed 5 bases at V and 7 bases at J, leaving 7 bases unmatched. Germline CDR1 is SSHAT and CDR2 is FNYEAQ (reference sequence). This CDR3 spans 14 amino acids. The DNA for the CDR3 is TGTGCCAGCAGCCCCAGCGGGAGTAGAAATGAGCAGTTCTTC. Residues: CASSPSGSRNEQFF.

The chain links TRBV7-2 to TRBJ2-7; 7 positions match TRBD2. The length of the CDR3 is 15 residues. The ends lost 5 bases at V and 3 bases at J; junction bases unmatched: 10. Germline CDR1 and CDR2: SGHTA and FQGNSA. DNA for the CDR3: TGTGCCAGCAGCCACTTCTCTAGCGGATTCTACGAGCAGTACTTC. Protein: CASSHFSSGFYEQYF.

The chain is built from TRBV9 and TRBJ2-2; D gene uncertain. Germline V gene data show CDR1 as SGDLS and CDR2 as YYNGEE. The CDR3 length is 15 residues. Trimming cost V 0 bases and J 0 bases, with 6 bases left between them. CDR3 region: CASSVGSANTGELFF. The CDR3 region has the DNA TGTGCCAGCAGCGTAGGCAGCGCGAACACCGGGGAGCTGTTTTTT.

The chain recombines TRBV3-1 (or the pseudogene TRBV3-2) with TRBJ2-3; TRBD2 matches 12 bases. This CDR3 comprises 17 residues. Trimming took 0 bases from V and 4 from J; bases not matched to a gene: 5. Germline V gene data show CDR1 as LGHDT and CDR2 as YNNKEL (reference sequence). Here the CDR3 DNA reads TGTGCCAGCAGCCAAGATCGACTAGCGGGAGTCTCAGATACGCAGTATTTT. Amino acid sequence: CASSQDRLAGVSDTQYF.

Here the CDR3 DNA reads TGCGCCAGCAGCTTCTTAGGACAGGATGAAAAACTGTTTTTT. Amino acid sequence: CASSFLGQDEKLFF. The rearrangement uses TRBV5-1 and TRBJ1-4; 7 bases map to TRBD1. The germline V gene encodes CDR1 SGHRS and CDR2 YFSETQ. The CDR3 sequence is 14 residues long. The V and J ends lost 2 bases and 6 bases, in that order; junction bases with no gene match: 4. Together with reference TRBV5-1 and TRBJ1-4, the CDR3 gives the full variable domain: KAGVTQTPRYLIKTRGQQVTLSCSPISGHRSVSWYQQTPGQGLQFLFEYFSETQRNKGNFPGRFSGRQFSNSRSEMNVSTLELGDSALYLCASSFLGQDEKLFFGSGTQLSVL.

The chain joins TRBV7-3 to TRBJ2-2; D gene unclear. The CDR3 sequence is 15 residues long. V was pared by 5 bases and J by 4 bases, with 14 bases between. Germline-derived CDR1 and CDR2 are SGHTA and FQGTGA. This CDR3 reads CASSRSTGITGELFF. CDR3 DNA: TGTGCCAGCAGCCGATCAACCGGTATCACCGGGGAGCTGTTTTTT.

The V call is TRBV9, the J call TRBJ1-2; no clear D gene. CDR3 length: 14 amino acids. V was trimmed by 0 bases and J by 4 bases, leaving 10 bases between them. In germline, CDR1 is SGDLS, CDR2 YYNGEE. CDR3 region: CASSVEQNAYGYTF. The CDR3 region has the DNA TGTGCCAGCAGCGTAGAACAGAACGCCTATGGCTACACCTTC.